The 23 T cell receptor beta chains below come from one sample, sequenced in a study of blood T cell repertoires in COVID-19. The protocol was immunoSEQ multiplex PCR, while the TCRdb copy is restricted to in-frame clones and leaves out a portion. The profile shows tens of thousands of clones, about 83% of them singletons. What was sequenced was peripheral blood. All receptors derive from a man between 65 and 79 years old with COVID-19, enrolled during active disease.

The chain joins TRBV5-1 to TRBJ2-7; perhaps TRBD1 as D (5 bases). The CDR3 sequence is 15 residues long. Germline V gene sequence: CDR1 SGHRS, CDR2 YFSETQ. V gave up 2 bases and J gave up 0 bases, with 12 bases separating them. The CDR3 DNA is TGCGCCAGCAGCTTAGACGCAGGGCACTCCTACGAGCAGTACTTC. This encodes CASSLDAGHSYEQYF.

J is TRBJ1-1 and V is TRBV7-8, with D tentatively TRBD1 (5 bases). The germline V gene encodes CDR1 SGHVS and CDR2 FQNEAQ. With 5 bases removed from V and 8 bases from J, the gap between germline ends came to 18 bases. CDR3 length: 14 residues. CDR3: CASSPLGEGREAFF. In DNA, the CDR3 is TGTGCCAGCAGCCCATTGGGGGAGGGGAGGGAAGCTTTCTTT.

This clone was recorded only once. The J gene is TRBJ2-5, the V gene TRBV28; D is possibly TRBD2 (5 bases). V was shortened by 6 bases and J by 5 bases, with 22 bases between the two germline ends. The V gene's germline CDR1 is MDHEN and CDR2 SYDVKM. This CDR3 is 16 amino acids long. DNA for the CDR3: TGTGCCAGCAGGACAATAGCGCGAACGGAGAGGGAGACCCAGTACTTC. Its protein is CASRTIARTERETQYF. The full variable domain, with the rest looked up from reference TRBV28 and TRBJ2-5, is DVKVTQSSRYLVKRTGEKVFLECVQDMDHENMFWYRQDPGLGLRLIYFSYDVKMKEKGDIPEGYSVSREKKERFSLILESASTNQTSMYLCASRTIARTERETQYFGPGTRLLVL.

The chain has TRBV2 and TRBJ2-7; D might be TRBD1 (5 bases). Trimming left V 6 bases short and J 3 bases short, with 9 bases between. Germline CDR1 reads SNHLY; CDR2 reads FYNNEI. The CDR3 runs 12 residues. CDR3 sequence (DNA): TGTGCCAGCAGCGGCAGGGTCTACGAGCAGTACTTC. Residues: CASSGRVYEQYF.

V and J are TRBV18 and TRBJ2-5, with 14 positions matching TRBD2. V dropped 3 bases and J dropped 5; count of bases not matched to a gene: 2. CDR1 is KGHSH and CDR2 is LQKENI in the germline V gene. This CDR3 region has 15 residues. CDR3 nucleotide sequence: TGTGCCAGCTCACCCGGACTAGCGGGGGGTGAGACCCAGTACTTC. Its protein product is CASSPGLAGGETQYF.

The gene calls are TRBV5-1 and TRBJ2-7; weak D call: TRBD2 (5 bases). Per germline, CDR1 SGHRS and CDR2 YFSETQ. This CDR3 comprises 14 residues. Trimming took off 7 bases at V and 3 bases at J, with 17 bases between the two ends. The CDR3 nucleotides are TGCGCCAGCTCGGAGAGCGGCCAAGGCTACGAGCAGTACTTC. Protein product: CASSESGQGYEQYF.

V usage is TRBV21-1 and J usage is TRBJ2-1; TRBD2, as called in the table, went unchecked against the DNA. TRBV21-1 is a listed pseudogene. CDR3 length: 19 amino acids. CDR3 nucleotide sequence: TGTGCCAGCAGCAAAGAGGCGTCTAGCGGGAGGAGTGCTATTCATGAGCAGTTCTTC. Its translation: CASSKEASSGRSAIHEQFF.

The V gene is TRBV2, the J gene TRBJ2-3; D unclear. Trimming removed 11 bases from V and 5 bases from J, with 20 bases in between. The CDR3 loop spans 14 amino acids. Germline CDR1 reads SNHLY; CDR2 reads FYNNEI. In nucleotides, the CDR3 is TGTGCCGGATTGATACCGCGGCCTGGAGATACGCAGTATTTT. Translated: CAGLIPRPGDTQYF.

In this sample, this clone turned up a few times. V gene TRBV19 combines with J gene TRBJ2-1; 12 positions match TRBD2. Germline assignment: CDR1 LNHDA and CDR2 SQIVND (reference sequence). The CDR3 loop spans 17 amino acids. Germline trimming cut 3 bases from V and 3 bases from J; bases unmatched to any gene: 6. DNA of the CDR3: TGTGCCAGTAGTATGATACTAGCGGGGGGTTACTACAATGAGCAGTTCTTC. Amino acids: CASSMILAGGYYNEQFF.

This chain uses TRBV7-9 with TRBJ1-6; 8 bases line up with TRBD1. V lost 4 bases to trimming and J lost 1 base; unmatched junction nucleotides: 6. Germline V gives CDR1 SEHNR, CDR2 FQNEAQ (reference sequence). The CDR3 runs to 17 residues. CDR3 in amino acids: CASSSQGAVSYNSPLHF. CDR3 DNA sequence: TGTGCCAGCAGCTCTCAGGGGGCGGTGTCCTATAATTCACCCCTCCACTTT.

The chain carries TRBV11-2 and TRBJ2-2; 9 bases line up with TRBD2. Germline V gene data show CDR1 as SGHAT and CDR2 as FQNNGV. The ends lost 6 bases at V and 4 bases at J; junction bases unmatched: 9. CDR3 length equals 16 residues. CDR3 sequence: CASRQPGLAITGELFF. CDR3 coding DNA: TGTGCCAGCAGACAACCGGGACTAGCTATCACCGGGGAGCTGTTTTTT. Complete variable domain (other parts from reference TRBV11-2 and TRBJ2-2): EAGVAQSPRYKIIEKRQSVAFWCNPISGHATLYWYQQILGQGPKLLIQFQNNGVVDDSQLPKDRFSAERLKGVDSTLKIQPAKLEDSAVYLCASRQPGLAITGELFFGEGSRLTVL.

The chain joins TRBV2 to TRBJ1-4, with 12 nucleotides matching TRBD1. The CDR3 extends over 17 amino acids. The junction had 13 bases not matched to a gene; V was cut back by 7 bases and J by 7 bases. Germline-derived CDR1 and CDR2 are SNHLY and FYNNEI. Here the CDR3 reads CASTQESGTGGSEKLFF. The CDR3 bases are TGTGCCAGCACCCAAGAATCCGGGACAGGGGGCTCTGAAAAACTGTTTTTT. The full variable domain, its missing parts supplied by reference TRBV2 and TRBJ1-4, is EPEVTQTPSHQVTQMGQEVILRCVPISNHLYFYWYRQILGQKVEFLVSFYNNEISEKSEIFDDQFSVERPDGSNFTLKIRSTKLEDSAMYFCASTQESGTGGSEKLFFGSGTQLSVL.

The chain employs TRBV10-3 and TRBJ2-6; 9 bases line up with TRBD1. CDR3 length: 16 residues. After removal of 8 bases from V and 0 bases from J, the junction contained 5 bases not matched to a gene. The V gene's germline CDR1 is ENHRY and CDR2 SYGVKD. The CDR3 DNA is TGTGCCATCGATGGACAGGGGACCTCTGGGGCCAACGTCCTGACTTTC. It translates to CAIDGQGTSGANVLTF.

The rearrangement joins TRBV5-4 to TRBJ2-3; 14 nucleotides agree with TRBD2. The CDR3 runs to 16 residues. From germline, CDR1 is SGHNT and CDR2 YYREEE (reference sequence). The V segment lost 4 bases and the J segment 2 bases; nucleotides outside the gene matches: 3. CDR3 in amino acids: CASSTGLAGVTDTQYF. As DNA, the CDR3 is TGTGCCAGCAGCACGGGACTAGCGGGGGTCACAGATACGCAGTATTTT. Looking up the rest from reference TRBV5-4 and TRBJ2-3 gives the full variable domain: ETGVTQSPTHLIKTRGQQVTLRCSSQSGHNTVSWYQQALGQGPQFIFQYYREEENGRGNFPPRFSGLQFPNYSSELNVNALELDDSALYLCASSTGLAGVTDTQYFGPGTRLTVL.

The chain is built from TRBV6-6 and TRBJ1-1, with D possibly matching TRBD1 (6 bases). The CDR3 covers 14 residues. V was pared by 1 base and J by 5 bases, with 11 bases between. Germline V gene data show CDR1 as MNHNY and CDR2 as SVGAGI (reference sequence). DNA for the CDR3: TGTGCCAGCAGTTACTATGAGGGGGGGACTGAAGCTTTCTTT. It is translated as CASSYYEGGTEAFF.

The chain is built from TRBV9 and TRBJ1-2, with D possibly TRBD1 on 5 matching bases. Germline CDR1 and CDR2: SGDLS and YYNGEE. Trimming took off 6 bases at V and 7 bases at J, with 22 bases between the two ends. The CDR3 runs 15 residues. As DNA, the CDR3 is TGTGCCAGCAAGGGCCTTGACTGGGGCTTCGGTGGCTACACCTTC. It is translated as CASKGLDWGFGGYTF.

The rearrangement links TRBV6-4 to TRBJ2-1; 12 bases match TRBD2. CDR3 length: 14 residues. The germline gives CDR1 MRHNA, CDR2 SNTAGT. V dropped 6 bases and J dropped 9; count of bases not matched to a gene: 6. For the CDR3, the DNA is TGTGCCAGCAGACGACTAGCGGGAGCTAGTGAGCAGTTCTTC. This codes for CASRRLAGASEQFF.

J is TRBJ1-2 and V is TRBV24-1; tentatively, D is TRBD1 (6 bases). This CDR3 spans 13 amino acids. Per the germline V gene, CDR1 is KGHDR and CDR2 is SFDVKD. Trimming shortened V by 4 bases and J by 13 bases, and 18 bases separated the two germline ends. DNA for the CDR3: TGTGCCACCAGTGAGGTCCGGCAGGCAGGGGTCACCTTC. Residues: CATSEVRQAGVTF.

In its sample, this clone was seen once. The J gene is TRBJ2-1, the V gene TRBV3-1 (or the pseudogene TRBV3-2); 8 nucleotides match TRBD1. Trimming cost V 0 bases and J 6 bases; bases outside gene matches: 13. The CDR3 totals 18 residues. Germline CDR1 LGHDT, CDR2 YNNKEL (reference sequence). CDR3 nucleotides: TGTGCCAGCAGCCAAGAGAGAAGGACAGGGAACACCCTCAATGAGCAGTTCTTC. It yields the protein CASSQERRTGNTLNEQFF.

The chain recombines TRBV18 with TRBJ2-7, with 10 positions matching TRBD2. Germline CDR1 KGHSH, CDR2 LQKENI. The CDR3 has 15 amino acids. J gave up 4 bases and V 3 bases, and 6 bases lay outside the gene matches. This chain's CDR3 is CASSPPGLASYEQYF. CDR3 nucleotide sequence: TGTGCCAGCTCACCGCCGGGACTAGCGTCATACGAGCAGTACTTC.

The chain couples TRBV9 to TRBJ1-6; D is unresolved. V was shortened by 4 bases and J by 0 bases, with 5 bases between the two germline ends. This CDR3 is built from 14 residues. Germline V CDR1 and CDR2: SGDLS, YYNGEE. The CDR3: CASSSSSYNSPLHF. In DNA, the CDR3 is TGTGCCAGCAGCTCGAGCTCCTATAATTCACCCCTCCACTTT.

This clone was seen more than once but under ten times. This sequence joins TRBV28 and TRBJ1-5, with 7 bases aligning to TRBD1. Germline values: CDR1 MDHEN, CDR2 SYDVKM. The CDR3 is made up of 15 amino acids. The trim removed 7 bases at V and 4 bases at J, leaving 10 bases unmatched. The CDR3 DNA sequence: TGTGCCAGCAACCCTAGGACAGGTGGGAATCAGCCCCAGCATTTT. It encodes CASNPRTGGNQPQHF.

The V and J genes are TRBV18 and TRBJ1-1; D call uncertain. V gave up 2 bases and J gave up 5 bases, with 12 bases separating them. The CDR3 is made up of 14 amino acids. Germline CDR1 reads KGHSH; CDR2 reads LQKENI. The CDR3 DNA follows: TGTGCCAGCTCACCAAACGCCCGGGGAACTGAAGCTTTCTTT. The encoded protein is CASSPNARGTEAFF. Combining the CDR3 with reference TRBV18 and TRBJ1-1 gives the whole variable domain NAGVMQNPRHLVRRRGQEARLRCSPMKGHSHVYWYRQLPEEGLKFMVYLQKENIIDESGMPKERFSAEFPKEGPSILRIQQVVRGDSAAYFCASSPNARGTEAFFGQGTRLTVV.